These 2 T cell receptor beta chains were sequenced from one sample in a study of shared clonotypes between healthy human individuals. Profiled with immunoSEQ multiplex PCR; TCRdb holds only in-frame clones, not every one. In the table there are over 750,000 clones, roughly 96% of which are singletons. Terminally differentiated effector memory CD45RA+ cells were left out of the naive CD8 fraction, which was CD45RO-negative and positively selected for CCR7. What was sequenced was naive CD8+ T cells sorted from blood. The receptor source for this set is a man aged 30 to 39 in good health.

The V call is TRBV11-3, the J call TRBJ2-3; TRBD1 matches 9 bases. CDR1 SGHNT and CDR2 YENEEA come from the germline V gene. The CDR3 contains 16 residues. Germline trimming cut 4 bases from V and 4 bases from J; bases unmatched to any gene: 9. The CDR3 bases are TGTGCCAGCAGCTCGCTAACAGGGGGCTTGGCAGATACGCAGTATTTT. Translation gives CASSSLTGGLADTQYF.

The chain is built from TRBV28 and TRBJ2-7; a weak D match, TRBD1 (5 bases). Germline assignment: CDR1 MDHEN and CDR2 SYDVKM. Between the trimmed V and J ends, which lost 8 bases and 4 bases, there was a span of 15 bases. There are 13 residues in the CDR3. This CDR3 is CASSSAGHYEQYF. CDR3 DNA sequence: TGTGCCAGCTCGTCAGCAGGGCATTACGAGCAGTACTTC.